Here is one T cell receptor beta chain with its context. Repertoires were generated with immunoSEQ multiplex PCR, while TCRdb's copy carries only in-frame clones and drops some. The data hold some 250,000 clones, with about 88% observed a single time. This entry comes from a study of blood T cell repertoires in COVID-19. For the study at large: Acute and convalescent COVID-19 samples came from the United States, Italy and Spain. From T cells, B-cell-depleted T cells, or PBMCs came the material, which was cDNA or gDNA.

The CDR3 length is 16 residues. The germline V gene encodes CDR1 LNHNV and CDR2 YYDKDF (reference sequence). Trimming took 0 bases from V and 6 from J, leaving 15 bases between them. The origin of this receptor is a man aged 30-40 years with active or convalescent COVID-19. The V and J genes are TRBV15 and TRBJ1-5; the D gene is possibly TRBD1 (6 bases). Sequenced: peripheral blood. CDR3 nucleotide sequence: TGTGCCACCAGCAGAGAGCTGGGCAGGGGCGGTCAGCCCCAGCATTTT. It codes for CATSRELGRGGQPQHF.